The next 26 T cell receptor beta chains were all read from a single sample in a study of blood T cell repertoires in COVID-19. The protocol was immunoSEQ multiplex PCR, while the TCRdb copy is restricted to in-frame clones and leaves out a portion. Of fewer than 250,000 clones in the sample, just over 85% were seen once. The sample was peripheral blood. Receptors originate from a man between 50 and 59 years old with COVID-19, enrolled during active disease.

The sample holds a few counts of this clone. The V and J genes are TRBV30 and TRBJ1-6, with TRBD1 as a possible D gene (5 bases). CDR1 is GTSNPN and CDR2 is SVGIG in the germline V gene (reference sequence). V dropped 4 bases and J dropped 9 bases, with 16 bases sitting between them. The CDR3 has 14 residues. This chain's CDR3 is CAWTKVDRFSPLHF. The CDR3 DNA is TGTGCCTGGACCAAAGTCGACAGATTTTCACCCCTCCACTTT.

The chain employs TRBV27 and TRBJ1-6; TRBD1 matches at 7 bases. The CDR3 is made up of 14 amino acids. Germline trimming cut 5 bases from V and 7 bases from J; bases unmatched to any gene: 5. Germline CDR1 and CDR2: MNHEY and SMNVEV (reference sequence). CDR3 in amino acids: CASSPGTDNSPLHF. The CDR3 region has the DNA TGTGCCAGCAGTCCCGGGACAGACAATTCACCCCTCCACTTT.

The chain carries TRBV9 and TRBJ1-6; a possible D gene is TRBD1 (5 bases). V was trimmed by 7 bases and J by 10 bases, leaving 12 bases between them. Germline CDR1 is SGDLS and CDR2 is YYNGEE. The CDR3 totals 12 residues. The CDR3, as DNA: TGTGCCAGCGGGCGGGAGGGGTCACCCCTCCACTTT. As protein: CASGREGSPLHF.

The V and J genes are TRBV6-5 and TRBJ2-7; TRBD2 might be the D (6 bases). The CDR3 has 15 residues. V dropped 0 bases and J dropped 3 bases, with 12 bases sitting between them. CDR1 is MNHEY, CDR2 SVGAGI, per germline. CDR3 residues: CASSYSGGGSYEQYF. The CDR3 nucleotides read TGTGCCAGCAGTTACTCCGGGGGAGGAAGCTACGAGCAGTACTTC.

The chain carries TRBV3-1 (or the pseudogene TRBV3-2) and TRBJ2-3; no clear D. The CDR3 is made up of 15 amino acids. The germline gives CDR1 LGHDT, CDR2 YNNKEL (reference sequence). With 1 base removed from V and 6 bases from J, the gap between germline ends came to 14 bases. The CDR3 spells CASSQVTTVGDTQYF. CDR3 sequence (DNA): TGTGCCAGCAGCCAAGTAACTACGGTCGGGGATACGCAGTATTTT.

The V gene is TRBV24-1, the J gene TRBJ1-2; unclear D gene. There are 14 residues in the CDR3. V gave up 4 bases and J gave up 5 bases, with 13 bases separating them. The germline gives CDR1 KGHDR, CDR2 SFDVKD. The CDR3 is CATSDQGGRYGYTF. The CDR3 DNA is TGTGCCACCAGTGACCAAGGTGGGAGGTATGGCTACACCTTC.

This clone was seen ten or more times. J is TRBJ2-7 and V is TRBV21-1; TRBD2, as called in the table, went unchecked against the DNA. TRBV21-1 is termed a pseudogene. This CDR3 contains 14 residues. This chain's CDR3 is CASSKALASYEQYF. The CDR3 bases are TGTGCCAGCAGCAAAGCCCTAGCGAGCTACGAGCAGTACTTC.

This sequence joins TRBV9 and TRBJ2-2; no firm D call. The CDR3 loop spans 17 amino acids. CDR1 and CDR2 (germline): SGDLS, YYNGEE. V gave up 0 bases and J gave up 4 bases, with 16 bases separating them. CDR3 nucleotide sequence: TGTGCCAGCAGCGTAGCTCCCCAGGCTGCCCTCACCGGGGAGCTGTTTTTT. It yields the protein CASSVAPQAALTGELFF.

This clone was seen once. The chain links TRBV6-5 to TRBJ2-1; 9 nucleotides agree with TRBD2. Germline V gives CDR1 MNHEY, CDR2 SVGAGI. The CDR3 is 14 residues long. Trimming took 8 bases from V and 4 from J; bases not matched to a gene: 6. The CDR3 sequence is CASHRSGSYNEQFF. The CDR3 region has the DNA TGTGCCAGCCACCGTAGCGGGAGTTACAATGAGCAGTTCTTC.

The chain couples TRBV12-3 or TRBV12-4 to TRBJ1-2, with D unclear. The CDR3 consists of 13 residues. V was clipped by 1 base and J by 8 bases, with 11 bases between them. CDR3 nucleotides: TGTGCCAGCAGTTTAGATACCGGGAAAGGCTACACCTTC. Translating it yields CASSLDTGKGYTF.

The rearrangement uses TRBV4-2 and TRBJ2-7; TRBD2 matches at 11 bases. The CDR3 is made up of 19 amino acids. The ends lost 0 bases at V and 1 base at J; junction bases unmatched: 11. CDR1 is LGHNA and CDR2 is YNFKEQ in the germline V gene. CDR3 in DNA: TGTGCCAGCAGCCAAGATCTCGCTAGCGGGGGGCTTACTTCCTACGAGCAGTACTTC. Translated, it gives CASSQDLASGGLTSYEQYF.

This clone was seen only a few times. This chain joins TRBV30 and TRBJ2-2, with 10 bases aligning to TRBD1. This CDR3 has 14 residues. Germline V lookup: CDR1 GTSNPN, CDR2 SVGIG (reference sequence). V was pared by 8 bases and J by 4 bases, with 7 bases of the junction left unmatched. The CDR3, as DNA: TGTGCCCGGACTCGGGACAGGGGCACCGGGGAGCTGTTTTTT. Translated, it gives CARTRDRGTGELFF.

This clone appeared a single time. This chain uses TRBV19 with TRBJ1-1; 10 positions match TRBD1. The CDR3 is 17 residues long. Germline loops: CDR1 LNHDA, CDR2 SQIVND (reference sequence). The V segment lost 5 bases and the J segment 0 bases; nucleotides outside the gene matches: 9. CDR3 amino acids: CASSAWTGGIMNTEAFF. The CDR3 region has the DNA TGTGCCAGTAGTGCCTGGACAGGGGGTATTATGAACACTGAAGCTTTCTTT.

J is TRBJ2-7 and V is TRBV6-1, with TRBD1 as a possible D gene (5 bases). CDR1 is MNHNS and CDR2 is SASEGT in the germline V gene. The germline V and J ends were trimmed by 0 bases and 4 bases, with 13 bases remaining between them. There are 15 residues in the CDR3. CDR3 DNA: TGTGCCAGCAGTGAAGCTCGGACACACCTTTACGAGCAGTACTTC. This codes for CASSEARTHLYEQYF.

CDR3 nucleotide sequence: TGTGCCAGCAGTTACTCGGACAGGGGGGGTACTGAAGCTTTCTTT. Translation gives CASSYSDRGGTEAFF. The chain recombines TRBV6-5 with TRBJ1-1; 10 bases fit TRBD1. Germline V lookup: CDR1 MNHEY, CDR2 SVGAGI. CDR3 length equals 15 residues. Unmatched junction bases numbered 3, after V lost 0 bases and J lost 5 bases.

V usage is TRBV5-4 and J usage is TRBJ1-2; TRBD1 matches at 9 bases. The CDR3 consists of 13 residues. Germline V CDR1 and CDR2: SGHNT, YYREEE (reference sequence). The ends lost 1 base at V and 8 bases at J; junction bases unmatched: 3. This chain's CDR3 is CASSLQTGGGYTF. The CDR3, as DNA: TGTGCCAGCAGCTTGCAGACAGGGGGGGGCTACACCTTC.

The chain carries TRBV4-1 and TRBJ2-1, with 14 bases lining up with TRBD2. CDR1 and CDR2 from the germline V gene are MGHRA and YSYEKL. This CDR3 contains 18 residues. V shed 0 bases and J 7 bases; nucleotides not matched to a gene: 8. The CDR3 reads CASSQEGTGTSGSNEQFF. The DNA of the CDR3 is TGCGCCAGCAGCCAAGAAGGGACCGGGACTAGCGGGAGTAATGAGCAGTTCTTC.

The chain is built from TRBV18 and TRBJ2-7; 11 bases agree with TRBD2. CDR1 is KGHSH and CDR2 is LQKENI in the germline V gene. The V gene end was trimmed by 6 bases and the J gene end by 3 bases; junction bases not matched to a gene: 7. The CDR3 extends over 15 amino acids. Here the CDR3 reads CASSLGTSGNYEQYF. The DNA for the CDR3 is TGTGCCAGCTCCCTCGGGACTAGCGGAAACTACGAGCAGTACTTC.

The chain has TRBV13 and TRBJ1-6; TRBD1 agrees at 8 bases. Looked up from germline, CDR1 is PRHDT and CDR2 is FYEKMQ (reference sequence). Losses at the gene ends were 5 bases for V and 6 bases for J; bases not matched to a gene: 6. This CDR3 is built from 15 residues. CDR3 DNA: TGTGCCAGCAGCCTAACAGGGGGTGGTAATTCACCCCTCCACTTT. Encoded protein: CASSLTGGGNSPLHF.

The CDR3 region has the DNA TGTGCCAGCAAAACCGGGACTTTGGATTTAGAGACCCAGTACTTC. Translated, it gives CASKTGTLDLETQYF. The chain links TRBV28 to TRBJ2-5; tentative D call: TRBD2 (6 bases). Germline lookup yields CDR1 MDHEN and CDR2 SYDVKM. This CDR3 spans 15 amino acids. Trimming stripped 7 bases from V and 4 bases from J, with 19 bases between.

This clone was detected only a few times. V gene TRBV7-5 combines with J gene TRBJ2-7; the table names TRBD1, a call not compared with the DNA. TRBV7-5 is marked as a pseudogene. CDR3 length equals 15 residues. Here the CDR3 DNA reads TGTGTCAGAAGCTTAGTAGCAGGGGATCAGGGCGAGCAGTACTTC. It encodes CVRSLVAGDQGEQYF.

As for this clone: The junction differs from germline at one of its ends, possibly a read error. The chain joins TRBV7-2 to TRBJ2-7; TRBD2 agrees at 11 bases. Germline loops: CDR1 SGHTA, CDR2 FQGNSA. This CDR3 is built from 17 residues. CDR3 DNA: TGTGCCAGCAGTCAGGCCGTAGCGGGAGGGGGGTCCTACGTGCAGTACTTC. Translated: CASSQAVAGGGSYVQYF.

This rearrangement joins TRBV6-5 to TRBJ1-6, with 7 bases lining up with TRBD1. Germline assignment: CDR1 MNHEY and CDR2 SVGAGI. CDR3 length: 15 residues. J was trimmed by 6 bases and V by 2 bases; bases with no gene match: 4. The CDR3 reads CASSYDRGPNSPLHF. The CDR3 DNA is TGTGCCAGCAGTTACGATAGGGGGCCTAATTCACCCCTCCACTTT.

This sequence joins TRBV7-9 and TRBJ2-5; 10 nucleotides match TRBD1. The CDR3 is 17 amino acids. Germline trimming cut 5 bases from V and 6 bases from J; bases unmatched to any gene: 15. Germline assignment: CDR1 SEHNR and CDR2 FQNEAQ (reference sequence). In DNA form, the CDR3 reads TGTGCCAGCAGCCACCCGGGGGACAGGGGAGGAGGAAAGACCCAGTACTTC. Protein sequence: CASSHPGDRGGGKTQYF.

The chain employs TRBV6-5 and TRBJ2-5; D is possibly TRBD2 (7 bases). The CDR3 has 15 residues. The germline CDR1 and CDR2 sequences are MNHEY and SVGAGI. V was cut by 6 bases and J by 5 bases, with 19 bases left in between. CDR3 nucleotide sequence: TGTGCCAGCAGGAGAGCGGGATCAGACAGGGAGACCCAGTACTTC. Amino acids: CASRRAGSDRETQYF.

The chain carries TRBV6-6 and TRBJ2-7; weak D call: TRBD2 (6 bases). CDR3 length equals 13 residues. Trimming took 5 bases from V and 3 from J, leaving 11 bases between them. The germline gives CDR1 MNHNY, CDR2 SVGAGI (reference sequence). The CDR3 spells CASSVAGFYEQYF. CDR3 bases: TGTGCCAGCAGTGTGGCGGGGTTCTACGAGCAGTACTTC.